This T cell receptor beta chain originates from a study of blood T cell repertoires in COVID-19. Study-level background: Sources were T cells, B-cell-depleted T cells, or PBMCs; the material itself was cDNA or gDNA.

Assignments of participants to cohorts depended upon their own reported clinical history. Donors in Cohort 3 counted as recovered after two negative PCRs, clearance, or symptom resolution. Clones were sequenced by immunoSEQ multiplex PCR, and TCRdb holds only the in-frame ones, with some missing. Of around 300,000 clones detected, approximately 90% appear once; the ten largest clones hold about 2.2%. Germline CDR1 MNHEY, CDR2 SMNVEV (reference sequence). Germline trimming cut 6 bases from V and 7 bases from J; bases unmatched to any gene: 6. The CDR3 sequence is 13 residues long. The TCR comes from a woman aged 18-35 years who had recovered from COVID-19. Sequenced: PBMCs or T cells enriched from blood (not recorded which). V gene TRBV27 combines with J gene TRBJ1-2; TRBD1 matches at 9 bases. The CDR3 DNA follows: TGTGCCAGCAGGGACAGGGGTCTGCGTGGCTACACCTTC. It translates to CASRDRGLRGYTF.